Below, one T cell receptor (beta chain) is given with its context. Its antigen remains unknown. TCRbeta library construction was performed incorporating unique molecular identifiers. TCRdb passed the PCR reads through MiXCR, listing each CDR3 protein once. The sample carries fewer than 750,000 distinct CDR3 sequences, about 21% recorded once. This sample is drawn from a study of T-cell reconstitution after alpha-beta-depleted transplantation in children. Study results and limitations: T cells produced anew were the main source of T-cell counts and diversity one year after transplant. From surviving recipient T cells and thymic progenitors came the high day-60 TCRbeta diversity observed in some patients. As was reported, about two months after transplant, alpha-beta T cells came from several hundred expanded graft clones.

Looked up from germline, CDR1 is KGHSH and CDR2 is LQKENI. CDR3 size: 13 residues. The V end was cut by 1 base, the J end by 6 bases, with 9 bases between. The receptor was derived from a boy younger than two who had a stem cell transplant for acute myeloid leukemia, so the T cells may come from the graft donor. The material sequenced was PBMCs, mostly from graft donor cells, taken 360 days after TCRalphabeta/CD19-depleted stem cell transplant. This rearrangement joins TRBV18 to TRBJ1-2; D is uncertain. The CDR3 nucleotides read TGTGCCAGCTCACCACGGGGAAAGGATGGCTACACCTTC. Residues: CASSPRGKDGYTF.